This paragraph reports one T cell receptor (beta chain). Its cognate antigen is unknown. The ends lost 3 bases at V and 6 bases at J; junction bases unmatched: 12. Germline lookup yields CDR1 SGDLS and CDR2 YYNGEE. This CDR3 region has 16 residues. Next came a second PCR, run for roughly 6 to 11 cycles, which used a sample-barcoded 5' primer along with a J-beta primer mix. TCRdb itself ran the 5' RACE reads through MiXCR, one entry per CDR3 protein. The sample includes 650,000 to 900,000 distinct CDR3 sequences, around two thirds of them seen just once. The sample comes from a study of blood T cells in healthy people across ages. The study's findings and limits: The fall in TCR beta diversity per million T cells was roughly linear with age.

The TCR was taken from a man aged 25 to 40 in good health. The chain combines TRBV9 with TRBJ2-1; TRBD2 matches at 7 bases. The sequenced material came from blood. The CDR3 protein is CASSEREGRACNEQFF. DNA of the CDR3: TGTGCCAGCAGCGAGAGGGAGGGACGTGCCTGCAATGAGCAGTTCTTC.